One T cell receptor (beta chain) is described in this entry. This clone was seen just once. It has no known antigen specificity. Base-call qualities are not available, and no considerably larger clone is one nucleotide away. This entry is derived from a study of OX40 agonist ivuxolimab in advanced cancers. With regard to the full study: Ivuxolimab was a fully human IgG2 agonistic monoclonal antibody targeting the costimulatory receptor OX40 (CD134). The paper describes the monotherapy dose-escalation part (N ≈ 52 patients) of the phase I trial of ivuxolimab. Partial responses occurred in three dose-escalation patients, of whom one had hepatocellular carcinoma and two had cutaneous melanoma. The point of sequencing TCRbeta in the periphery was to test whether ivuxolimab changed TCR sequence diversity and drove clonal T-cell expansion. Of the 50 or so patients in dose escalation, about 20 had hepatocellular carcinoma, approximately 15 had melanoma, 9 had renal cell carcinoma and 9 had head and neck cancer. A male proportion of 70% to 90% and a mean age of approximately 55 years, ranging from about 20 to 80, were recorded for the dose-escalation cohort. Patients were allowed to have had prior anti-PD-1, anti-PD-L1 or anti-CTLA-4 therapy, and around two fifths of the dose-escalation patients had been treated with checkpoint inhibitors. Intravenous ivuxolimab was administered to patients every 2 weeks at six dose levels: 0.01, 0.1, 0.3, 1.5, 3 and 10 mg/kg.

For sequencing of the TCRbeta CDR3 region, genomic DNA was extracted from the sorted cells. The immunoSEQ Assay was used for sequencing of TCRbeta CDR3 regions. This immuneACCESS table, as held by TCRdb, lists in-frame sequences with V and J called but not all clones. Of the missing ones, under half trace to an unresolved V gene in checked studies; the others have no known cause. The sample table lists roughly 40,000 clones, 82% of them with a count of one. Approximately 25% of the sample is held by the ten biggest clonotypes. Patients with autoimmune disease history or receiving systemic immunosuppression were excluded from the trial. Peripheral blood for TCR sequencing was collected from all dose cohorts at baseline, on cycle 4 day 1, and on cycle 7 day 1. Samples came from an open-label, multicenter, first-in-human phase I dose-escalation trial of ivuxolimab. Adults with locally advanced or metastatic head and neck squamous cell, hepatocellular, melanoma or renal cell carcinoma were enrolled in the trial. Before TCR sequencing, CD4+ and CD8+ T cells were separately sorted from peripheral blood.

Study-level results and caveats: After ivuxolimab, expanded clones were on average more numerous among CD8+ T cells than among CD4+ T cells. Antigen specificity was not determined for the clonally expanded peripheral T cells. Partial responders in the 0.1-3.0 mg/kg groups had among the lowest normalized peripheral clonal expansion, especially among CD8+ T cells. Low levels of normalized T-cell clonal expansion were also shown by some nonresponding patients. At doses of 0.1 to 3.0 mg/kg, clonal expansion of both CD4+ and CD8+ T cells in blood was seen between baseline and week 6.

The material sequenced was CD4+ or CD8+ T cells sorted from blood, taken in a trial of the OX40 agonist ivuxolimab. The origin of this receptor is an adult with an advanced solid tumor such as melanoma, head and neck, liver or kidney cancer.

CDR3 reads: CSVYTSLSPEQYF. The bases are TGCAGCGTTTACACCTCCCTTTCACCCGAGCAGTACTTC. This chain is built from TRBV29-1 and TRBJ2-7; the D gene is not confidently resolved. From the cysteine through the phenylalanine, the CDR3 covers 13 amino acids. CDR3 DNA is the only sequence kept; it has 39 bases, read in frame from the first base. CDR1 SQVTM and CDR2 ANQGSEA are derived from the germline V gene. Trimming removed 5 bases from V and 6 bases from J, leaving 17 bases between the germline ends.